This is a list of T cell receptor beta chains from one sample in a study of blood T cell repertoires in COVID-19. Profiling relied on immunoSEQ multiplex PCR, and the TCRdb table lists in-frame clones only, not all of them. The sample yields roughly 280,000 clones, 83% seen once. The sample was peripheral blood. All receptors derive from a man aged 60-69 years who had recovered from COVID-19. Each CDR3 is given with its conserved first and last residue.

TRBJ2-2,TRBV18,CASSPLASANTGELFF
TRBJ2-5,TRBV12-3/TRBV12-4,CASSSRGTQYF
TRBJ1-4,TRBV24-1,CATSDLLGKLFF
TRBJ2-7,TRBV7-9,CASSLLHLEQYF
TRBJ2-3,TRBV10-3,CASEEPRGQGADTQYF
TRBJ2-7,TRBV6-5,CASKDSAYEQYF
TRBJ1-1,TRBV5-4,CASSHKDRWNTEAFF
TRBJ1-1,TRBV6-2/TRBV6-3,CASSYSSSNRGRTEAFF
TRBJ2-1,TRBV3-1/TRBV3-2,CASAVAGNYNEQFF
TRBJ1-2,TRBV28,CASSQTSGVENYGYTF
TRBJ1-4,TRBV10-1,CASSEYGTNEKLFF
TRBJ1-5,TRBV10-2,CASSESRGLNQPQHF
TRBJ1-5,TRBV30,CAWSSGPNQPQHF
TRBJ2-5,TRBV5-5,CASSLVLAGGPETQYF
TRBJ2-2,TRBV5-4,CASSRSGGELFF
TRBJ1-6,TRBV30,CASNTGTGNSPLHF
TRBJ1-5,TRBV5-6,CASVGTGGRQPQHF
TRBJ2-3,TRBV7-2,CASRVSSGLVADTQYF
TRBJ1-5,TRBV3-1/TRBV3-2,CASSPGQTHQPQHF
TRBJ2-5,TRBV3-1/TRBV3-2,CASSPGTSETQYF
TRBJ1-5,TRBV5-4,CASSLQGTNQPQHF
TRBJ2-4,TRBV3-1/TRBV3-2,CASSPRSRGIQYF
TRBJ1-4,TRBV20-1,CSATWEGKLFF
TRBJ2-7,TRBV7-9,CASSLAGGYEQYF
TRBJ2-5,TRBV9,CASRRAGEPPETQYF
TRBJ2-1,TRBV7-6,CASSLGASSYNEQFF
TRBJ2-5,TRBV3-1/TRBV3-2,CASSPGLAQETQYF
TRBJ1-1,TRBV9,CASSGSGGDTEAFF
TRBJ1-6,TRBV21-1,CASSEQGHNSPLHF
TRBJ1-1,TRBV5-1,CASSGTGLGNTEAFF
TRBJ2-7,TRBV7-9,CASSADRGLREQYF
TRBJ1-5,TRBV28,CASSFGIGNQPQHF
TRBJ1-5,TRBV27,CASSFSPNQPQHF
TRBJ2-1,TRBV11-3,CASRQGTSNNEQFF
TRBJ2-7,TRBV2,CASSAGTGVPYEQYF
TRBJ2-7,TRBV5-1,CASSLVVGTFYYEQYF
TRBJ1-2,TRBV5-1,CASSSPTGSYGYTF
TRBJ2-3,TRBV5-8,CASSLGHSGSTDTQYF
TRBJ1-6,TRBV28,CASTGWSSYNSPLHF
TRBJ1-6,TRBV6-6,CASSWGQGAGSPLHF
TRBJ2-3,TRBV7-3,CASSLRRGDTQYF